This T cell receptor beta chain was identified during a study of T-cell memory formation after mild COVID-19 (dated by TCRdb to the early 2020s). About the full investigation: TCR sequence clusters from the two donors were largely donor specific. In a couple of donors, T-cell clones that expanded and contracted after mild COVID-19 were followed by sequencing TCRalpha and TCRbeta repertoires longitudinally. The cohort was made up of two young adult volunteers, one female and one male, who were previously healthy.

Study-level results and caveats: Whether the second-wave clones peaking on day 37 were SARS-CoV-2 specific was not confirmed. Balanced CD4/CD8 phenotypes were observed for clones contracting from day 15 to 85, whereas a bias towards CD4+ was observed for a second wave of clones expanding from day 15 to 37. Contracting CD4+ clones appeared mostly in the CM and EM memory subsets, whereas CD8+ clones were enriched in EMRA. Some responding clones were found in pre-infection memory, which suggests that pre-existing cross-reactive memory T cells took part in the SARS-CoV-2 response. The study included only a couple of mild cases, and larger cohorts that include severe cases with pre-infection samples were judged to be necessary.

This clonotype has just a few counts. Its recognized antigen is unknown. Qualities for individual bases were not recorded, and no much larger clone is one base off. Ficoll-Paque density gradient centrifugation was used to isolate PBMCs. The V end gives up 5 bases and the J end 6 bases, leaving 8 bases in the junction not matched to a gene. The CDR3 holds 14 amino acids from the cysteine to the phenylalanine. CDR3 DNA is the only sequence kept; it has 42 bases, read in frame from the first base. Based on the germline V gene, the CDR1 and CDR2 sequences are SGHRS and YFSETQ. TCRdb lists the instrument as Illumina NovaSeq 6000. Using 5'RACE with constant-segment primers, TCRalpha and TCRbeta cDNA libraries were constructed, with sample barcodes and unique molecular identifiers added in the process. Trizol reagent was used to extract RNA from every sample. Libraries were amplified in two PCR steps, with a second sample barcode and Illumina TruSeq adapters added in the second step. Sequencing of the libraries was done on an Illumina NovaSeq, producing 2 x 150 bp paired-end reads. Under the source paper's analysis protocol: Demultiplexing of reads and collapsing into UMI-guided consensus sequences were performed with migec v1.2.7. Using mixcr v2.1.11, UMI consensuses were aligned to TRA and TRB V and J templates and then assembled into clonotypes. A clonotype was counted as expanded or contracted only when both edgeR and NoisET called the clonotype significant, with the noise models trained on biological replicates. For edgeR calls, the cutoffs were a false discovery rate-adjusted p below 0.01 and a log2 fold-change threshold of 1. PCA with hierarchical clustering of max-normalized trajectories of the 1000 most abundant clonotypes was used as exploratory dynamics analysis. Separately sequenced CD4+ and CD8+ repertoires were used to assign the CD4 or CD8 phenotype of responding clones. TCRdb reworked the public reads: Q25 trimming with fastp, MiXCR clone assembly, productive beta chains retained. Every entry covers one CDR3 protein and lists the most common genes and DNA from its rows. The V and J calls shown here were made by TCRdb, not taken from the authors' results. The sample yields about 320,000 distinct CDR3 sequences; roughly 13% were counted once. The ten largest clones take up 21% of the sample.

Sequenced: PBMCs or a T cell subset sorted from them (not recorded which). The TCR sequence derives from a man aged 18 to 30 who had mild COVID-19 (a few samples of this study predate the infection). The sample titles of this study are shuffled in the database, so cell type and time point are left out; the donor was told from shared clones. This chain is built from TRBV5-1 and TRBJ2-3; TRBD2 aligns with 8 central bases. The CDR3 here reads CASRDGTSVDTQYF. The nucleotide sequence is given as TGCGCCAGCAGGGACGGGACTAGTGTGGATACGCAGTATTTT.